Listed below are T cell receptor beta chains from one sample, sequenced in a study of blood T cell repertoires in COVID-19. Generated by immunoSEQ multiplex PCR, the TCRdb table keeps only in-frame clones and is missing some. The data contain approximately 290,000 clones, roughly 87% of them singletons. Sequenced input: peripheral blood. The receptors shown here come from a man between 18 and 35 years old with active or convalescent COVID-19. Each CDR3 is given with its conserved first and last residue. A D gene is named only where the DNA matches it firmly. Not all rows give a size; the values are once, few, many and, for expanded clones, a class.

D gene	clone size	V gene	J gene	CDR3 DNA	CDR3 protein
.	.	TRBV7-9	TRBJ1-5	TGTGCCAGCAGCTTAAGTCGACAGGCTTTGGGCAATCAGCCCCAGCATTTT	CASSLSRQALGNQPQHF
TRBD1	once	TRBV19	TRBJ2-7	TGTGCCAGTAGTACAATTTCGGCGACAGGGTTGTCGCTCGAGCAGTACTTC	CASSTISATGLSLEQYF
TRBD1	.	TRBV6-1	TRBJ2-6	TGTGCCAGCAGTGAACCCCCCGGGACAGGCCGCTCTGGGGCCAACGTCCTGACTTTC	CASSEPPGTGRSGANVLTF
TRBD2	.	TRBV3-1/TRBV3-2	TRBJ2-1	TGTGCCAGCAGCCCTAGCGGAAGCTCCTACAATGAGCAGTTCTTC	CASSPSGSSYNEQFF
TRBD2	.	TRBV4-3	TRBJ2-5	TGCGCCAGCAGCCAAGATGCGGGGGGCCAAGAGACCCAGTACTTC	CASSQDAGGQETQYF
.	.	TRBV10-1	TRBJ2-2	TGCGCCAGCAGTGGACAGTTTAATTCGAACACCGGGGAGCTGTTTTTT	CASSGQFNSNTGELFF
TRBD1	few	TRBV7-9	TRBJ1-2	TGTGCCAGCAGCTTAGTGGACAGGGGGACGGATGGCTACACCTTC	CASSLVDRGTDGYTF
.	.	TRBV9	TRBJ2-1	TGTGAAGAGACAGGTCCCAATGAGCAGTTCTTC	CEETGPNEQFF
TRBD1	.	TRBV19	TRBJ1-4	TGTGCCAGTAGTTTAGGACAGGGGGGTGAAAAACTGTTTTTT	CASSLGQGGEKLFF
.	.	TRBV27	TRBJ2-5	TGTGCCAGCAGTTTATTCGTCGGCAGGGAAGAGACCCAGTACTTC	CASSLFVGREETQYF
TRBD1	.	TRBV6-5	TRBJ1-1	TGTGCCAGCAGTTACTCGCCCGGGACAGGACCTGAAGCTTTCTTT	CASSYSPGTGPEAFF
TRBD1	once	TRBV11-2	TRBJ2-1	TGTGCCAGCACCTCCTACAGGGGAATTGGGAATGAGCAGTTCTTC	CASTSYRGIGNEQFF
.	.	TRBV20-1	TRBJ1-2	TGCGGAGCCCCCATACTCTATGGCTACACCTTC	CGAPILYGYTF
.	.	TRBV5-6	TRBJ1-3	TGTGCCAGCAGCCCCACAGGGTCTGGAAACACCATATATTTT	CASSPTGSGNTIYF
.	.	TRBV5-8	TRBJ1-4	TGTGCCAGCCCGCCCGGTCTAAGTGGTGAAAAACTGTTTTTT	CASPPGLSGEKLFF
.	few	TRBV6-1	TRBJ1-5	TGTGCCAGCAGTGAACAGGGCAATCAGCCCCAGCATTTT	CASSEQGNQPQHF
TRBD1	few	TRBV3-1/TRBV3-2	TRBJ1-6	TGTGCCAGCAGTCATACCCGGGACAGGGGTGGATCACCCCTCCACTTT	CASSHTRDRGGSPLHF
TRBD2	.	TRBV5-8	TRBJ2-1	TGTGCCAGCAGCCCCGAGTTCTCGGGAGGGAACTCCTACAATGAGCAGTTCTTC	CASSPEFSGGNSYNEQFF
TRBD1	.	TRBV27	TRBJ2-7	TGTGCCAGCAGTTCTACGGGACAGGGGGCGCGTGAGCAGTACTTC	CASSSTGQGAREQYF
TRBD1	.	TRBV7-8	TRBJ1-3	TGTGCCAGCAGCTCGGGACAGAGCTCTGGAAACACCATATATTTT	CASSSGQSSGNTIYF
.	.	TRBV11-2	TRBJ2-6	TGTGCCAGCAGAGATTACCGGGTCCCACTGAGTGGGGCCAACGTCCTGACTTTC	CASRDYRVPLSGANVLTF
.	.	TRBV11-2	TRBJ1-2	TGTGCCAGCAGCCCACGACAGGTTTATAACTATGGCTACACCTTC	CASSPRQVYNYGYTF
TRBD1	.	TRBV7-6	TRBJ2-7	TGTGCCAGCAGCCCCGGGACAGGCAATGCCTACGAGCAGTACTTC	CASSPGTGNAYEQYF
TRBD1	.	TRBV27	TRBJ1-5	TGTGCCAGCAGGCCAGGGGGCGCGGGTCAGCCCCAGCATTTT	CASRPGGAGQPQHF
.	once	TRBV11-2	TRBJ1-1	TGTGCCAGCAGCCTCCAGGGCGCTGAAGCTTTCTTT	CASSLQGAEAFF
TRBD2	many	TRBV6-4	TRBJ2-3	TGTGCCAGCAGTCTCGGGACTAGCGGGGGGGCAGATACGCAGTATTTT	CASSLGTSGGADTQYF
TRBD1	.	TRBV27	TRBJ2-2	TGTGCCAGCAGCCCAGGGGGATACACCGGGGAGCTGTTTTTT	CASSPGGYTGELFF
TRBD1	.	TRBV7-9	TRBJ2-2	TGTGCCAGCAGCAAACAGGGGACCGGGGAGCTGTTTTTT	CASSKQGTGELFF
TRBD2	once	TRBV2	TRBJ2-1	TGTGCCAGCAGATCCGGACTAGCGGGGAGGGATGAGCAGTTCTTC	CASRSGLAGRDEQFF
.	.	TRBV6-6	TRBJ1-5	TGTGCCAGCAGCCCTCGGAGGGATCAGCCCCAGCATTTT	CASSPRRDQPQHF
.	.	TRBV29-1	TRBJ2-7	TGCAGCGTCGGGGGCTCCTACGAGCAGTACTTC	CSVGGSYEQYF
.	.	TRBV3-1/TRBV3-2	TRBJ1-3	TGTGCCAGCAGCCAAGAGTGGGGCCTTGGAAACACCATATATTTT	CASSQEWGLGNTIYF
TRBD1	.	TRBV5-5	TRBJ1-1	TGTGCCAGCAGCCCGCCGGACAGGAGCACTGAAGCTTTCTTT	CASSPPDRSTEAFF
TRBD1	.	TRBV28	TRBJ1-1	TGTGCCAGCAGTTTTAGGTCCCACGGGACAGCTGAAGCTTTCTTT	CASSFRSHGTAEAFF
.	.	TRBV5-6	TRBJ1-6	TGTGCCAGCAGCCCGAGGGGGGGCGGAAATAATTCACCCCTCCACTTT	CASSPRGGGNNSPLHF
.	.	TRBV6-2/TRBV6-3	TRBJ2-7	TGTGCCAGCAGTTATCCTAGCGTGGCCTACGAGCAGTACTTC	CASSYPSVAYEQYF
.	.	TRBV28	TRBJ1-5	TGTGCCAGCAACTCGCCCCAAGGGGGCAATCAGCCCCAGCATTTT	CASNSPQGGNQPQHF
.	.	TRBV5-4	TRBJ1-3	TGTGCCAGCAGCTCCAAACAGGGCTCTGGAAACACCATATATTTT	CASSSKQGSGNTIYF
TRBD1	.	TRBV27	TRBJ2-7	TGTGCCAGCAGTCTAGGACAGGGTCCCTACGAGCAGTACTTC	CASSLGQGPYEQYF
.	.	TRBV5-1	TRBJ2-7	TGCGCCAGCAGCCTCGGGGGCGGGAGTTACGAGCAGTACTTC	CASSLGGGSYEQYF
TRBD2	.	TRBV4-2	TRBJ2-5	TGTGCCAGCAGCCAAGATGGGACTAGCGGGGCGCAAGAGACCCAGTACTTC	CASSQDGTSGAQETQYF
.	.	TRBV6-5	TRBJ2-2	TGTGCCAGCATATCCAGGGGAACCGGGGAGCTGTTTTTT	CASISRGTGELFF